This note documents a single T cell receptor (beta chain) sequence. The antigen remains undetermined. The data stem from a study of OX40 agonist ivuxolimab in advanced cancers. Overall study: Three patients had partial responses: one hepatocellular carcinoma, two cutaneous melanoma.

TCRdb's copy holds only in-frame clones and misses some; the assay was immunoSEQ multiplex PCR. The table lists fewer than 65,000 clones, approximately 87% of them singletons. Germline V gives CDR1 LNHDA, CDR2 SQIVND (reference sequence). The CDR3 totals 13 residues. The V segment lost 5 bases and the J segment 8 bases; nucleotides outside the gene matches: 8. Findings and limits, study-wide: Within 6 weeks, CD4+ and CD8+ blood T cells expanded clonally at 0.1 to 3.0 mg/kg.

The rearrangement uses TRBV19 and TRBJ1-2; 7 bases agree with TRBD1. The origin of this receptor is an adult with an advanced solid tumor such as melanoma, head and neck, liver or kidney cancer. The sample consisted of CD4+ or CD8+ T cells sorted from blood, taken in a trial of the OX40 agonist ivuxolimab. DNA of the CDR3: TGTGCCAGTAGTGCGCGACAGGGATCCGGCTACACCTTC. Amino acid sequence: CASSARQGSGYTF.